This passage covers 9 T cell receptor beta chains from one sample sequenced in a study of T-cell reconstitution after alpha-beta-depleted transplantation in children (dated by TCRdb to 2015 to 2016). Libraries were made using PCR. Data came from an Illumina HiSeq 2500. To normalize quantification of the TCRbeta repertoire, the TCR libraries were built with molecular barcoding that relied on unique molecular identifiers. The raw public data were reprocessed by TCRdb itself: fastp quality trimming at Q25, MiXCR clonotype calling, in-frame beta chains only. Rows merge per CDR3 protein into single entries with the most common DNA and genes. The sample has under 750,000 distinct CDR3 sequences on record, about 23% of them singletons. 13% to 15% of the sample is held by the ten biggest clonotypes. The treatment or condition label, as the study defines it: allogeneic hematopoietic cell transplantation with graft depleted of TCRalphabeta T cells and CD19 B cells.

Here the sequenced sample was PBMCs, mostly from graft donor cells, taken 360 days after TCRalphabeta/CD19-depleted stem cell transplant. The receptors were sampled from a boy less than two years old who had a stem cell transplant for acute myeloid leukemia, so the T cells may come from the graft donor.

This clonotype showed up many times. The chain employs TRBV5-6 and TRBJ1-6; no firm D call. The germline V gene has CDR1 SGHDT and CDR2 YYEEEE. The CDR3 runs 14 residues. The V end lost 2 bases, the J end lost 8 bases, and 11 bases lay between the germline ends. CDR3 region: CASSFARNYSPLHF. CDR3 nucleotide sequence: TGTGCCAGCAGCTTCGCACGGAACTATTCACCCCTCCACTTT.

This clonotype was seen many times. The chain employs TRBV18 and TRBJ2-3; D ambiguous. The V gene lost 8 bases and the J gene lost 6 bases, with 12 bases spanning the gap. The germline V gene encodes CDR1 KGHSH and CDR2 LQKENI. The CDR3 totals 12 residues. The CDR3 reads CASSPRLDTQYF. In DNA, the CDR3 is TGTGCCAGCAGCCCACGCCTTGATACGCAGTATTTT.

This clonotype has a handful of counts. The gene calls are TRBV7-3 and TRBJ2-3; TRBD2 matches 11 bases. J lost 3 bases, V lost 1 base, and 6 bases had no gene match. Germline-derived CDR1 and CDR2 are SGHTA and FQGTGA. There are 17 residues in the CDR3. The chain's CDR3 is CASSLSTGTSGTDTQYF. The CDR3 bases are TGTGCCAGCAGCTTAAGTACCGGGACTAGCGGTACAGATACGCAGTATTTT.

This clonotype was detected many times. This chain links TRBV3-1 with TRBJ2-2, with 9 bases that match TRBD2. Germline assignment: CDR1 LGHDT and CDR2 YNNKEL (reference sequence). This CDR3 region has 19 residues. Losses at the gene ends were 0 bases for V and 0 bases for J; bases not matched to a gene: 8. The CDR3 DNA reads as TGTGCCAGCAGCCAAGAGCGCGGGAGGGGAGAGACGAACACCGGGGAGCTGTTTTTT. It codes for CASSQERGRGETNTGELFF.

The V call is TRBV4-3, the J call TRBJ2-5; TRBD2 matches 13 bases. The V gene end was trimmed by 3 bases and the J gene end by 5 bases; junction bases not matched to a gene: 3. Germline lookup yields CDR1 LGHNA and CDR2 YSLEER. This CDR3 has 15 amino acids. CDR3 nucleotide sequence: TGCGCCAGCAGCCACGGGACTAGCGGGGAGGAGACCCAGTACTTC. Translated: CASSHGTSGEETQYF.

In its sample, this clonotype was seen a few times. The chain joins TRBV12-3 or TRBV12-4 to TRBJ2-7; 7 nucleotides line up with TRBD2. Trimming cost V 2 bases and J 2 bases; bases outside gene matches: 3. The CDR3 runs 14 residues. Here the CDR3 DNA reads TGTGCCAGCAGTTTAACGGGGAGGGCCTACGAGCAGTACTTC. Its translation is CASSLTGRAYEQYF.

This chain connects TRBV10-3 to TRBJ2-5; 7 nucleotides line up with TRBD1. The V and J ends lost 9 bases and 4 bases, in that order; junction bases with no gene match: 14. This CDR3 has 15 amino acids. The germline V gene encodes CDR1 ENHRY and CDR2 SYGVKD. The CDR3 loop is CAMSGEGAWGETQYF. CDR3 bases: TGTGCCATGTCGGGTGAGGGGGCATGGGGAGAGACCCAGTACTTC.

The V call is TRBV7-2, the J call TRBJ2-7; 8 bases fit TRBD2. Trimming at V came to 4 bases and at J to 2 bases, leaving 7 bases not matched to a gene. The CDR3 sequence is 15 residues long. The V gene's germline CDR1 is SGHTA and CDR2 FQGNSA. The CDR3 DNA is TGTGCCAGCAGCTATTTAGCGGGGAGAGCCTACGAGCAGTACTTC. Its translation: CASSYLAGRAYEQYF.

The table lists this clonotype with many counts. CDR3 residues: CASSLPRADNEQFF. Written as DNA, the CDR3 is TGCGCCAGCAGCTTACCCAGGGCGGACAATGAGCAGTTCTTC. V and J are TRBV5-1 and TRBJ2-1, with TRBD1 as a possible D gene (5 bases). V was shortened by 2 bases and J by 5 bases, with 11 bases between the two germline ends. The CDR3 has 14 amino acids. From germline, CDR1 is SGHRS and CDR2 YFSETQ.